This T cell receptor beta chain was sequenced for a study of cytomegalovirus exposure and HLA in healthy donors. Study observations and caveats: For cytomegalovirus status, the classifier reportedly gave diagnoses with high specificity and sensitivity.

A word on this clone: The antigen remains unidentified.

The PCR ran on 60 Vbeta and 13 Jbeta primers. How the authors handled the data: The count from a later analysis was 79 million or so unique TCR beta chains, roughly 11 million of them shared. Libraries were prepared by immunoSEQ multiplex PCR; TCRdb keeps only in-frame clonotypes and omits some of them. Clonal size and the V and J genes are those of that table, whereas D and trimming came from the DNA. Found here are about 110,000 clones, nearly 80% of them singletons; the top ten hold 1.3%. This clonotype was obtained from a woman in her 30s in good health and CMV-seronegative. Sequencing used PBMCs.

The CDR3 loop reads CAISEFTGPDGYTF. The CDR3 nucleotides read TGTGCCATCAGTGAGTTTACAGGGCCAGATGGCTACACCTTC. The chain combines TRBV10-3 with TRBJ1-2, with D tentatively TRBD1 (6 bases). V lost 1 base and J lost 6, with 12 bases in between. This CDR3 is built from 14 residues. Germline V CDR1 and CDR2: ENHRY, SYGVKD.